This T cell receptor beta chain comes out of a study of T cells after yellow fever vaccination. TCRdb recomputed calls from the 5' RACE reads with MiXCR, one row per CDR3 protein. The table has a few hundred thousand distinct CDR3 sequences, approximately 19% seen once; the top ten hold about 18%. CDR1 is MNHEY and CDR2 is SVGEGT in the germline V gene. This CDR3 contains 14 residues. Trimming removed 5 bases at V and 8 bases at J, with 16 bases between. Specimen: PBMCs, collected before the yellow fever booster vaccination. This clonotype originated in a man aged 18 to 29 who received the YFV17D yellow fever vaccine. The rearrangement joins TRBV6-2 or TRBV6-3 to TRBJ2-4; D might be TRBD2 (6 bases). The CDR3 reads CASSRLGRVDIQYF. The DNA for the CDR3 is TGTGCCAGCAGTCGACTAGGAAGGGTGGACATTCAGTACTTC.